The subject of this entry is one TCR beta chain. This CDR3 contains 13 residues. Trimming stripped 7 bases from V and 3 bases from J, with 12 bases between. Germline loops: CDR1 SGHNT, CDR2 YYREEE (reference sequence). The data were obtained in a study of blood T cell repertoires in COVID-19. Turning to the study itself: Nucleic acid was either cDNA or gDNA, and it came from T cells, B-cell-depleted T cells, or PBMCs.

Seattle patients were enrolled during active infection and followed longitudinally. Clones were read by immunoSEQ multiplex PCR, and TCRdb kept only the in-frame ones, dropping some. This sample has some 70,000 clones, with roughly 91% found just once. The chain joins TRBV5-4 to TRBJ2-3; weak D call: TRBD1 (7 bases). The TCR originated in a man in his forties with COVID-19, enrolled during active disease. Source material: peripheral blood. Here the CDR3 reads CASGQAGTDTQYF. The CDR3 DNA is TGTGCCAGCGGACAGGCGGGGACAGATACGCAGTATTTT.